This TCR beta chain was identified in a study of T cells in Graves' hyperthyroidism and ophthalmopathy. Study-level results: From stable hyperthyroidism, ophthalmopathy was separated by a 13 V-J model. Blood also contained most expanded thyroid clonotypes above 0.001.

Worth noting for this clonotype: No antigen is known for it.

The CDR3 regions of TCR beta were amplified from RNA transcripts. HTBI primers were used for first-round RT-PCR of the TCR CDR3. TCRdb re-analysed the multiplex PCR reads in MiXCR, keeping a single row per CDR3 protein. The repertoire consists of around 600,000 distinct CDR3 sequences, with around 15% occurring once and the leading ten covering about an eighth. The CDR3 is 14 amino acids. The germline CDR1 and CDR2 sequences are SGHTS and YDEGEE. The trim removed 1 base at V and 6 bases at J, leaving 4 bases unmatched. Lactation, pregnancy, other autoimmune disease or uncontrolled infection led to exclusion of patients.

V and J are TRBV5-8 and TRBJ1-1; TRBD1 matches 9 bases. The sequenced sample consisted of blood. The receptor was isolated from a woman aged 45-60 years with Graves' ophthalmopathy. CDR3 in amino acids: CASSLTGGEPEAFF. CDR3 DNA: TGTGCCAGCAGCTTGACAGGGGGCGAACCTGAAGCTTTCTTT.